This is a list of T cell receptor beta chains from one sample in a study of graft-versus-host responses after intestinal transplantation. Sequencing was performed with immunoSEQ multiplex PCR; in TCRdb, only in-frame clones are kept and a portion is missing. The top ten hold less than 8% of the sample, which has about 69,000 clones, approximately 92% seen once. Sequenced here: bone marrow, sampled roughly 110 weeks after intestinal transplantation. The receptors come from a human patient who received an intestinal transplant, so some T cells may come from the graft donor. Both conserved end residues are part of each CDR3. The D gene is left open where the match is weak. A row's size may be missing; if present it is once, few, many or a size class.

TRBV7-9	TRBJ1-1	NA	NA	CASSLASGITEAFF	TGTGCCAGCAGCTTAGCTTCAGGGATCACTGAAGCTTTCTTT
TRBV28	TRBJ2-5	NA	TRBD2	CASSLFGGGYQETQYF	TGTGCCAGCAGTTTATTTGGGGGGGGGTACCAAGAGACCCAGTACTTC
TRBV7-6	TRBJ2-5	NA	NA	CASSLAGWSQETQYF	TGTGCCAGCAGCTTAGCCGGCTGGTCCCAAGAGACCCAGTACTTC
TRBV5-6	TRBJ1-6	NA	TRBD1	CASTGGTGDFNSPLHF	TGTGCCAGCACCGGAGGGACAGGGGACTTTAATTCACCCCTCCACTTT
TRBV18	TRBJ1-2	NA	TRBD1	CASTQDREPYYGYTF	TGTGCCAGCACCCAGGACAGGGAGCCATACTATGGCTACACCTTC
TRBV11-1	TRBJ2-7	NA	TRBD2	CASSSRTSGYEQYF	TGTGCCAGCAGCTCCAGGACTAGCGGTTACGAGCAGTACTTC
TRBV10-2	TRBJ1-5	NA	NA	CASSELGTFQPQHF	TGCGCCAGCAGTGAGCTCGGGACATTCCAGCCCCAGCATTTT
TRBV4-1	TRBJ2-3	NA	NA	CASSDPGASTDTQYF	TGCGCCAGCAGCGACCCGGGAGCTTCCACAGATACGCAGTATTTT
TRBV9	TRBJ2-1	NA	NA	CASSATSLSSYNEQFF	TGTGCCAGCAGCGCGACGTCTTTGAGCTCCTACAATGAGCAGTTCTTC
TRBV5-1	TRBJ2-5	NA	NA	CASSLGRRTALGQETQYF	TGCGCCAGCAGCTTGGGGCGCCGGACAGCCTTGGGACAAGAGACCCAGTACTTC
TRBV28	TRBJ1-6	few	NA	CASSFPSPLHF	TGTGCCAGCAGTTTCCCCTCACCCCTCCACTTT
TRBV27	TRBJ2-3	NA	TRBD2	CASTLAGNTDTQYF	TGTGCCAGCACCCTAGCGGGAAACACAGATACGCAGTATTTT
TRBV5-4	TRBJ2-5	NA	NA	CASSLRLRGETQYF	TGTGCCAGCAGCTTGAGACTTCGGGGGGAGACCCAGTACTTC
TRBV6-8	TRBJ1-5	few	TRBD1	CASSYDRGGYQPQHF	TGTGCCAGCAGTTATGACAGGGGGGGGTATCAGCCCCAGCATTTT
TRBV12-2	TRBJ1-1	NA	NA	CASRIQGALNTEAFF	TGTGCAAGTCGTATACAGGGGGCTCTGAACACTGAAGCTTTCTTT
TRBV20-1	TRBJ2-1	NA	NA	CSAADGEEQFF	TGCAGTGCCGCGGACGGCGAGGAGCAGTTCTTC
TRBV5-6	TRBJ2-7	NA	NA	CASSLTVWQSHEQYF	TGTGCCAGCAGCTTGACTGTTTGGCAATCTCACGAGCAGTACTTC
TRBV9	TRBJ2-5	NA	NA	CASSVQKRRGETQYF	TGTGCCAGCAGCGTACAGAAGCGGAGGGGGGAGACCCAGTACTTC
TRBV27	TRBJ2-1	NA	NA	CASSPGTYNEQFF	TGTGCCAGCAGTCCAGGGACTTACAATGAGCAGTTCTTC
TRBV11-2	TRBJ1-6	NA	NA	CASSLEWLDSPLHF	TGTGCCAGCAGCTTAGAGTGGTTAGATTCACCCCTCCACTTT
TRBV4-1	TRBJ2-1	NA	TRBD2	CASSRSGNEQFF	TGCGCCAGCAGCCGTAGCGGGAATGAGCAGTTCTTC
TRBV29-1	TRBJ1-2	NA	TRBD1	CSVPGGGLSGYTF	TGCAGCGTCCCAGGGGGCGGTTTGAGTGGCTACACCTTC
TRBV10-2	TRBJ2-5	NA	TRBD2	CASSDGLAWETQYF	TGCGCCAGCAGTGATGGACTAGCGTGGGAGACCCAGTACTTC
TRBV11-2	TRBJ2-7	NA	TRBD1	CASSFGQAYEQYF	TGTGCCAGCAGCTTTGGACAGGCCTACGAGCAGTACTTC